The TCR beta chain under discussion was sequenced for a study of blood T cell repertoires in COVID-19. The overall study: Spain, Italy and the United States supplied samples that represented acute and convalescent COVID-19. Sample material is recorded as cDNA or gDNA derived from T cells, B-cell-depleted T cells, or PBMCs.

V was pared by 0 bases and J by 11 bases, with 4 bases between. This CDR3 is built from 11 residues. The V gene's germline CDR1 is SGHVS and CDR2 FNYEAQ. Measured with immunoSEQ multiplex PCR; TCRdb has only the in-frame clones, and not every one. The sample has about 250,000 clones, approximately 82% seen once. The sequence was collected from a man aged 40-55 years with active or convalescent COVID-19. The sequencing input was peripheral blood. This chain joins TRBV7-6 and TRBJ2-2; D is undetermined. CDR3 sequence (DNA): TGTGCCAGCAGCTTAGCAGCAGAGCTGTTTTTT. Residues: CASSLAAELFF.